This T cell receptor beta chain was recorded in a study of shared clonotypes between healthy human individuals. There are 15 residues in the CDR3. Trimming removed 1 base at V and 0 bases at J, with 9 bases between. The germline CDR1 and CDR2 sequences are SGHVS and FQNEAQ. TCRdb's table, derived via immunoSEQ multiplex PCR, lists solely in-frame clones and lacks some. Counted here are about 2 million clones, around 96% occurring once; the ten biggest clones make up about 1.1%. Naive CD8 cells comprised CD45RO-negative, CCR7-positively selected cells, excluding terminally differentiated effector memory CD45RA+ cells.

This TCR derives from a man between 18 and 35 years old in good health. The rearrangement joins TRBV7-8 to TRBJ1-1; D remains unclear. Sequencing input: naive CD8+ T cells sorted from blood. The CDR3 sequence: CASSLEAGLNTEAFF. The CDR3 DNA reads as TGTGCCAGCAGCTTAGAGGCAGGACTGAACACTGAAGCTTTCTTT.